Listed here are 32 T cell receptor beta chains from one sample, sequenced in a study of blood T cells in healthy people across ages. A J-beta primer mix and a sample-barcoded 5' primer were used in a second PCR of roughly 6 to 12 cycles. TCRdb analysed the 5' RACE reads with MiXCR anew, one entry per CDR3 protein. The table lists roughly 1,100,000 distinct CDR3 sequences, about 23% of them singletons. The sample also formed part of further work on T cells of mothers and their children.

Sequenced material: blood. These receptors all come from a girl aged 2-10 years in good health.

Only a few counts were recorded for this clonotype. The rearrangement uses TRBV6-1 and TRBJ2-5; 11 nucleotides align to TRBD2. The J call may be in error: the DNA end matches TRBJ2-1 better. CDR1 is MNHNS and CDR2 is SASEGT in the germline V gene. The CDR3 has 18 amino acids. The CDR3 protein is CALTPLNGTSGIINEQFF. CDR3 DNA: TGTGCCCTTACGCCTCTGAACGGGACTAGCGGAATCATCAATGAGCAGTTCTTC.

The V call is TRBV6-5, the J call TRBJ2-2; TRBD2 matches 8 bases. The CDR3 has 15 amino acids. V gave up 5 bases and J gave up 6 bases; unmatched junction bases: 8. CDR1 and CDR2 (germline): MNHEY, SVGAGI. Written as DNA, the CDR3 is TGTGCCAGCAGTACACTCGGGGGGGCCGCCGGGGAGCTGTTTTTT. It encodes CASSTLGGAAGELFF.

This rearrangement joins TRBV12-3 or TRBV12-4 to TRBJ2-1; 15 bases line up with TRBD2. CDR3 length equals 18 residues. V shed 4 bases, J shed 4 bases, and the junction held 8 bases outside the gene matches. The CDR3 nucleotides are TGTGCCAGCAGTTCCCGGACTAGCGGGGGGGCCGGGTACAATGAGCAGTTCTTC. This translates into CASSSRTSGGAGYNEQFF.

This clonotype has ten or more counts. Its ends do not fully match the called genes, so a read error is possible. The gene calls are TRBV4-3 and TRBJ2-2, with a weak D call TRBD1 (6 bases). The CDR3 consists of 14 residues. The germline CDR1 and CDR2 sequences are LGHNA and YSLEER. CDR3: CASSQGQGTGELFF. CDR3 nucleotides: TGTGCCAGCAGCCAAGGTCAGGGGACCGGGGAGCTGTTTTTT.

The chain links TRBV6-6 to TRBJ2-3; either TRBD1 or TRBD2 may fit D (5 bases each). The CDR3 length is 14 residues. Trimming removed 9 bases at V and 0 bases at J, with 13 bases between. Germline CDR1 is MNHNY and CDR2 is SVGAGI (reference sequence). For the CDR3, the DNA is TGTGCCAGTCTGGTGGGGGTAAGCACAGATACGCAGTATTTT. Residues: CASLVGVSTDTQYF.

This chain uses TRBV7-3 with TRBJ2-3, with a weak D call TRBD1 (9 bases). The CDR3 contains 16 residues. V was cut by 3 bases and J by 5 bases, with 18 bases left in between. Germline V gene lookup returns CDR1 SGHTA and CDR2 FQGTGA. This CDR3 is CASSLGLAGQGDTQYF. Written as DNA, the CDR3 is TGTGCCAGCAGCTTGGGGTTAGCGGGACAGGGAGATACGCAGTATTTT.

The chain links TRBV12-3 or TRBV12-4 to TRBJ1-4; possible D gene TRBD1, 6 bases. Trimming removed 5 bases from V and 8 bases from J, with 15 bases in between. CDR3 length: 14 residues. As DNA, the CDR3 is TGTGCCAGCAGTCCGCTCGGCGGACAGGAAAAACTGTTTTTT. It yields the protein CASSPLGGQEKLFF.

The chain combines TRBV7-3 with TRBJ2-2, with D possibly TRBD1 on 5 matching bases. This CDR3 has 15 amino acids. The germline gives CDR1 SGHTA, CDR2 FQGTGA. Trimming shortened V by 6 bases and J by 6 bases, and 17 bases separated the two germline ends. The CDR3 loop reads CASRLRIGEAGELFF. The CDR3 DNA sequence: TGTGCCAGCAGACTCCGGATAGGGGAAGCCGGGGAGCTGTTTTTT.

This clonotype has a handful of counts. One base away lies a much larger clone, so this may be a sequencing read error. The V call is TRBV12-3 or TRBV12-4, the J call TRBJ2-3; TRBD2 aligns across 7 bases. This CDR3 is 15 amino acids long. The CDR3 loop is CASSLLAASTDAQYF. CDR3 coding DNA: TGTGCCAGCAGCCTCCTAGCGGCGAGCACAGATGCGCAGTATTTT.

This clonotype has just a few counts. The CDR3 is CSVEDGERASYEQYF. As DNA, the CDR3 is TGCAGCGTTGAAGATGGGGAGCGAGCTTCCTACGAGCAGTACTTC. The chain employs TRBV29-1 and TRBJ2-7, with D maybe TRBD2 (5 bases). This CDR3 is built from 15 residues. Trimming pared 0 bases from V and 1 base from J, leaving 13 bases between. Germline V gene lookup returns CDR1 SQVTM and CDR2 ANQGSEA.

CDR3 sequence reads: CATSDLRQGGLNEQFF. The CDR3 DNA sequence: TGTGCCACCAGTGATTTGCGACAGGGGGGTCTCAATGAGCAGTTCTTC. This sequence joins TRBV24-1 and TRBJ2-1; 9 bases are shared with TRBD1. Trimming took 0 bases from V and 6 from J; bases not matched to a gene: 5. CDR1 KGHDR and CDR2 SFDVKD come from the germline V gene. CDR3 size: 16 residues.

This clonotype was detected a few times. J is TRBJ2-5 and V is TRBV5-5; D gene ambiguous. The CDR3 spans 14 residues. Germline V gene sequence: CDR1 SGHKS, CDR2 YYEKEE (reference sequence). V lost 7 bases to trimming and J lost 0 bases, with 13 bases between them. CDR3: CASRRQEYQETQYF. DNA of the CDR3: TGTGCCAGCCGACGCCAAGAGTACCAAGAGACCCAGTACTTC.

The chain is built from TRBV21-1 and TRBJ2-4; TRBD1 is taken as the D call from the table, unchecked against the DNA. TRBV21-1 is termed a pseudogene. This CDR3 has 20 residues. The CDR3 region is CASSKGSDRAPSLAKNIQYF. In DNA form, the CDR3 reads TGTGCCAGCAGCAAAGGCAGCGACAGGGCACCTTCCTTAGCCAAAAACATTCAGTACTTC.

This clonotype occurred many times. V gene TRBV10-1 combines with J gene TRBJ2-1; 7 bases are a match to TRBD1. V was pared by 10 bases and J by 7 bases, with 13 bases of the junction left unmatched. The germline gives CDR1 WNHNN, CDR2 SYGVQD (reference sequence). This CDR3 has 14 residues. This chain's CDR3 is CATFPRGRRNEQFF. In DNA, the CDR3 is TGCGCCACCTTTCCAAGGGGGCGTCGGAATGAGCAGTTCTTC.

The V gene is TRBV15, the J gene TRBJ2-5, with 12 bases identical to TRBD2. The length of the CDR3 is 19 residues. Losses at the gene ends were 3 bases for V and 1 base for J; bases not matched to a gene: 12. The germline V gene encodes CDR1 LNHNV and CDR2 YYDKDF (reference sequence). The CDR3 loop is CATSSLRLAGEDGQETQYF. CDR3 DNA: TGTGCCACCAGCAGTTTACGACTAGCGGGAGAAGATGGCCAAGAGACCCAGTACTTC.

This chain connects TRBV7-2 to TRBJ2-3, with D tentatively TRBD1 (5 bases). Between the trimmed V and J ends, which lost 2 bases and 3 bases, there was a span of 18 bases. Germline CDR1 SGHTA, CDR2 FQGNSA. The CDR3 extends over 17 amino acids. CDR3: CASSLIGQGRGTDTQYF. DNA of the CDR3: TGTGCCAGCAGCTTAATCGGGCAGGGCCGTGGAACAGATACGCAGTATTTT. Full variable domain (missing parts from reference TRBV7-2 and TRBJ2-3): GAGVSQSPSNKVTEKGKDVELRCDPISGHTALYWYRQSLGQGLEFLIYFQGNSAPDKSGLPSDRFSAERTGGSVSTLTIQRTQQEDSAVYLCASSLIGQGRGTDTQYFGPGTRLTVL.

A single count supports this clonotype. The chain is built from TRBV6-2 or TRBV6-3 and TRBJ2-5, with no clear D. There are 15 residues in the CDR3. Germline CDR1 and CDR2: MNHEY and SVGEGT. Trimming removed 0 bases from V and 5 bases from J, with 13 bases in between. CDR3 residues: CASSYSAGRGETQYF. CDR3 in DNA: TGTGCCAGCAGTTACTCCGCTGGGCGTGGGGAGACCCAGTACTTC.

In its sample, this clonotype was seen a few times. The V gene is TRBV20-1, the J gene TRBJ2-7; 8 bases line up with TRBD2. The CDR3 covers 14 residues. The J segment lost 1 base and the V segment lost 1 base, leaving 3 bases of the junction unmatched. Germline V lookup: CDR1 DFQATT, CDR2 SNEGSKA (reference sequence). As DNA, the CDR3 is TGCAGTGCTAGAGGTCGCGGGGGGTCCTACGAGCAGTACTTC. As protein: CSARGRGGSYEQYF.

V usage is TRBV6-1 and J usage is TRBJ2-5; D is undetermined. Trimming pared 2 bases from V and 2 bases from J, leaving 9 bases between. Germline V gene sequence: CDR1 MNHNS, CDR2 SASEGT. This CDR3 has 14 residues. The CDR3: CASSEWAIQETQYF. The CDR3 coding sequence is TGTGCCAGCAGTGAATGGGCGATACAAGAGACCCAGTACTTC.

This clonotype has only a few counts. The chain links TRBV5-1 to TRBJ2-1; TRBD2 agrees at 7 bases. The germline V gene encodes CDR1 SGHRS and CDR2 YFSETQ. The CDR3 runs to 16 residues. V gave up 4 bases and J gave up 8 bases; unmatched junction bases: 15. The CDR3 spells CASSPSGGRRVHEQFF. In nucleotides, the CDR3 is TGCGCCAGCAGCCCCTCGGGGGGACGGAGGGTACATGAGCAGTTCTTC.

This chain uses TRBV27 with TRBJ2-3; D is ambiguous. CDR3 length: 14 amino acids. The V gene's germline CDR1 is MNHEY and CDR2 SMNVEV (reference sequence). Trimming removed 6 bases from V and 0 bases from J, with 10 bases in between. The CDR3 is CASSMFGSTDTQYF. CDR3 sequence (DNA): TGTGCCAGCAGCATGTTCGGCAGCACAGATACGCAGTATTTT.

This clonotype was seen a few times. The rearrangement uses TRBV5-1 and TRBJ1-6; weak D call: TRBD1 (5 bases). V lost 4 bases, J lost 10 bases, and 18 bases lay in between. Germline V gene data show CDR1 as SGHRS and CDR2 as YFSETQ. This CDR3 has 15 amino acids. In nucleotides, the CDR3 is TGCGCCAGCAGCGTGACACAGGCTCCGGAATCACCCCTCCACTTT. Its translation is CASSVTQAPESPLHF. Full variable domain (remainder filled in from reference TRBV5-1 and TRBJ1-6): KAGVTQTPRYLIKTRGQQVTLSCSPISGHRSVSWYQQTPGQGLQFLFEYFSETQRNKGNFPGRFSGRQFSNSRSEMNVSTLELGDSALYLCASSVTQAPESPLHFGNGTRLTVT.

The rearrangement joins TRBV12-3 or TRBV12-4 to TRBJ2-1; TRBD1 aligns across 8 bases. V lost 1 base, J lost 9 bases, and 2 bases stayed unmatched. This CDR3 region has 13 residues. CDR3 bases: TGTGCCAGCAGTTTAGTCAGGGGGCTTGAGCAGTTCTTC. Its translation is CASSLVRGLEQFF.

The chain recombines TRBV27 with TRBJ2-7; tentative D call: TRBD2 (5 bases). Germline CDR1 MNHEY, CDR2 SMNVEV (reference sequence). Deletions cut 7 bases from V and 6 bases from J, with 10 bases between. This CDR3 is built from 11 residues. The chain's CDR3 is CASKSGREQYF. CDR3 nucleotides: TGTGCCAGCAAGAGCGGTCGCGAGCAGTACTTC.

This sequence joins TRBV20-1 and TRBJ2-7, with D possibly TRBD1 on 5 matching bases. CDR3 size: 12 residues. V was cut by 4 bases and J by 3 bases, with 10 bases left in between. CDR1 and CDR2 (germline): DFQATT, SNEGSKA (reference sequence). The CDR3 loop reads CSATDSDYEQYF. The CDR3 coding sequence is TGCAGTGCTACAGACAGCGACTACGAGCAGTACTTC.

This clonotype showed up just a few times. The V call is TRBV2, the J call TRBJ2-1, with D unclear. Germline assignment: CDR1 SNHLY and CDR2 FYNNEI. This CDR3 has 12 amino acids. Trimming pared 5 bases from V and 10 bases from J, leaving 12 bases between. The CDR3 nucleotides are TGTGCCAGCAGTCGACCCGTCGTGGAGCAGTTCTTC. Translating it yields CASSRPVVEQFF.

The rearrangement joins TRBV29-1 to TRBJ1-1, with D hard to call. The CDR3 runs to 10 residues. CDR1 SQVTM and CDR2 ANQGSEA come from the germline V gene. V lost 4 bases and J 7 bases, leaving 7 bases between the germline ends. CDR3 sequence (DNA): TGCAGCGTTGTTGTCATTGAAGCTTTCTTT. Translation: CSVVVIEAFF.

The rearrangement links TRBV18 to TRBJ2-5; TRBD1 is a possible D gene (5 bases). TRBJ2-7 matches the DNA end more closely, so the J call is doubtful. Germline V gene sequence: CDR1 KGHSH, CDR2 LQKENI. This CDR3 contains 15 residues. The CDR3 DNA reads TGTGCCAGCTCACCACCGAATAGCAAGGGGTACGAGCAGTACTTC. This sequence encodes CASSPPNSKGYEQYF.

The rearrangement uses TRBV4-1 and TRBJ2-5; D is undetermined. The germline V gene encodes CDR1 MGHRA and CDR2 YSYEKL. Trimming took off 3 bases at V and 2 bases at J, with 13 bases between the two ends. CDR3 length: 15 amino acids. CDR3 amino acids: CASSQDGTAQETQYF. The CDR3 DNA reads TGCGCCAGCAGCCAGGACGGAACAGCACAAGAGACCCAGTACTTC.

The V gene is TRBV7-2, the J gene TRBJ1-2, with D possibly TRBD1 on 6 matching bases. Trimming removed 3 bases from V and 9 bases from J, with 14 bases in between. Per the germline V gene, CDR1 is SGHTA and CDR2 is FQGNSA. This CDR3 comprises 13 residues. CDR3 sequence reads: CASSFEQGMSYTF. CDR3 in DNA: TGTGCCAGCAGCTTCGAGCAGGGGATGAGCTACACCTTC.

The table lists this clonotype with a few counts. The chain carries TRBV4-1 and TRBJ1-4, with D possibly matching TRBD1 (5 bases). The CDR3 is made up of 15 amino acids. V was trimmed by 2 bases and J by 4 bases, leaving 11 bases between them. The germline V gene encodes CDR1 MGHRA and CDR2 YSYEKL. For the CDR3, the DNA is TGCGCCAGCAGCCAAAACCGACAGTTTAATGAAAAACTGTTTTTT. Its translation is CASSQNRQFNEKLFF.

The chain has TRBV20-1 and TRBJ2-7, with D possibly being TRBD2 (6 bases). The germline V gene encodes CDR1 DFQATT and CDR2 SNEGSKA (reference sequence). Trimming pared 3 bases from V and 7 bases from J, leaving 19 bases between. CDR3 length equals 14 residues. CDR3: CSARPLEGFKEQYF. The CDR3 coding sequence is TGCAGTGCTAGGCCCCTGGAGGGGTTTAAAGAGCAGTACTTC.